The T cell receptor beta chain described here comes from a study of beta chain features in type 1 diabetes. Study conclusions and caveats: The naive, central memory and Treg TCRB repertoires showed an apparent similarity that was greater among patients than among healthy donors.

What was sequenced were expressed TCRB transcripts, since all of the isolated RNA had been reverse transcribed. Each sample of naive, central memory or regulatory T cells had, on average, roughly 3.5 million reads. Generated by immunoSEQ multiplex PCR, the TCRdb table keeps only in-frame clones and is missing some. Of over 350,000 clones listed, about 15% were seen once; the top ten hold roughly 0.019%. This clone was observed a handful of times. Its antigen is unidentified. Every single donor gave one heparinised blood draw, and these averaged about 116 mL. Staining for CD45RO/CCR7/CD25/CD127/CD95/CD27 allowed sorting of CD4+ naive, central memory, regulatory and stem cell-like memory cells. Germline loops: CDR1 KGHSH, CDR2 LQKENI. There are 12 residues in the CDR3. Between the trimmed V and J ends, which lost 1 base and 5 bases, there was a span of 5 bases.

This chain joins TRBV18 and TRBJ1-1; unclear D gene. The sequencing input was naive CD4+ T cells from blood. The TCR was taken from a young woman in good health. The CDR3, as DNA: TGTGCCAGCTCACCACTCGAGACTGAAGCTTTCTTT. As protein: CASSPLETEAFF.